The 19 T cell receptor beta chains reported below all come from one sample, sequenced in a study of cytomegalovirus exposure and HLA in healthy donors. The PCR was carried out with 60 Vbeta primers and 13 Jbeta primers. Assay: immunoSEQ multiplex PCR; the TCRdb copy retains only in-frame clones and omits some. The table has 92,000 or so clones, roughly 67% seen once. The sequencing input was PBMCs. The receptor set was obtained from a woman aged 45-65 years in good health and CMV-seropositive.

The gene calls are TRBV7-9 and TRBJ1-1, with 11 positions matching TRBD1. This CDR3 contains 17 residues. V gave up 1 base and J gave up 1 base; unmatched junction bases: 5. The V gene's germline CDR1 is SEHNR and CDR2 FQNEAQ (reference sequence). CDR3 sequence: CASSLEGQGAGNTEAFF. CDR3 bases: TGTGCCAGCAGCTTAGAAGGACAGGGGGCCGGGAACACTGAAGCTTTCTTT.

The chain employs TRBV29-1 and TRBJ1-2; no clear D. V gave up 1 base and J gave up 5 bases, with 8 bases separating them. This CDR3 is built from 12 residues. The germline V gene encodes CDR1 SQVTM and CDR2 ANQGSEA. This CDR3 is CSVEGQTYGYTF. Here the CDR3 DNA reads TGCAGCGTTGAAGGGCAGACATATGGCTACACCTTC.

This clone has just a few counts. J is TRBJ1-2 and V is TRBV6-6; D might be TRBD1 (5 bases). Trimming shortened V by 8 bases and J by 8 bases, and 15 bases separated the two germline ends. The CDR3 has 12 amino acids. Germline CDR1 reads MNHNY; CDR2 reads SVGAGI (reference sequence). The CDR3 DNA is TGTGCCAGCCGGGGGAGGGATCAAGGCTACACCTTC. Its protein is CASRGRDQGYTF.

This chain links TRBV7-9 with TRBJ2-2; tentatively, D is TRBD1 (5 bases). CDR1 and CDR2 from the germline V gene are SEHNR and FQNEAQ (reference sequence). V dropped 6 bases and J dropped 1 base, with 15 bases sitting between them. The CDR3 loop spans 16 amino acids. The DNA of the CDR3 is TGTGCCAGCAGGAACCTCGGGCAGGGGAACACCGGGGAGCTGTTTTTT. Translation gives CASRNLGQGNTGELFF.

In its sample, this clone was seen a few times. The chain links TRBV29-1 to TRBJ1-1; 8 nucleotides match TRBD1. The V gene's germline CDR1 is SQVTM and CDR2 ANQGSEA. The V segment lost 8 bases and the J segment 5 bases; nucleotides outside the gene matches: 7. The CDR3 totals 12 residues. The CDR3 DNA is TGCAGCACCCAGACAGGGGATACTGAAGCTTTCTTT. This sequence encodes CSTQTGDTEAFF.

The chain links TRBV15 to TRBJ2-1, with 8 bases aligning to TRBD2. V lost 1 base to trimming and J lost 6 bases; unmatched junction nucleotides: 5. The CDR3 has 15 amino acids. Germline assignment: CDR1 LNHNV and CDR2 YYDKDF (reference sequence). CDR3 loop: CATSRAGTRRNEQFF. In DNA form, the CDR3 reads TGTGCCACCAGCAGAGCAGGGACTAGGCGCAATGAGCAGTTCTTC.

With respect to this clone: One end of the junction fails to match germline, which may point to a read error. The CDR3 DNA sequence: TGTTCCAGCAGTTGGGCAGGCGAGCAGTACTTC. Translation gives CSSSWAGEQYF. The rearrangement joins TRBV7-9 to TRBJ2-7; no reliable D call. This CDR3 region has 11 residues. The germline gives CDR1 SEHNR, CDR2 FQNEAQ (reference sequence).

V is TRBV6-5 and J is TRBJ1-2, with D perhaps matching TRBD1 (6 bases). Germline assignment: CDR1 MNHEY and CDR2 SVGAGI. The CDR3 consists of 13 residues. Trimming shortened V by 8 bases and J by 6 bases, and 16 bases separated the two germline ends. The CDR3, as DNA: TGTGCCAGCCTCCCCCCGGGGGGCGATGGCTACACCTTC. Its protein is CASLPPGGDGYTF.

This chain links TRBV11-3 with TRBJ1-1; D remains unclear. Deletions cut 4 bases from V and 2 bases from J, with 8 bases between. Per germline, CDR1 SGHNT and CDR2 YENEEA. This CDR3 is 13 amino acids long. CDR3 DNA: TGTGCCAGCAGCTCCCATTCCAACACTGAAGCTTTCTTT. Its translation is CASSSHSNTEAFF.

The chain is built from TRBV29-1 and TRBJ2-5, with 8 positions matching TRBD2. TRBJ2-7 explains the end of the DNA better; the J call may be wrong. Germline V gene lookup returns CDR1 SQVTM and CDR2 ANQGSEA. This CDR3 comprises 15 residues. The CDR3 sequence is CSVELAGGVSYEQYF. The CDR3 nucleotides are TGCAGCGTTGAGTTGGCGGGGGGTGTCTCCTACGAGCAGTACTTC.

Details on this clone: One junction end disagrees with the germline gene, perhaps due to a read error. This sequence joins TRBV7-9 and TRBJ1-1, with D uncertain. The CDR3 is made up of 12 amino acids. Germline CDR1 is SEHNR and CDR2 is FQNEAQ (reference sequence). The CDR3 spells CSSSQVSAEAFF. The CDR3 DNA is TGTTCCAGCAGTCAAGTCTCAGCTGAAGCTTTCTTT. The entire variable domain, with the rest obtained from reference TRBV7-9 and TRBJ1-1, is as follows: DTGVSQNPRHKITKRGQNVTFRCDPISEHNRLYWYRQTLGQGPEFLTYFQNEAQLEKSRLLSDRFSAERPKGSFSTLEIQRTEQGDSAMYLCSSSQVSAEAFFGQGTRLTVV.

This clone was seen more than once but under ten times. This chain connects TRBV6-5 to TRBJ1-2, with 9 positions matching TRBD1. The CDR3 spans 14 residues. Germline CDR1 MNHEY, CDR2 SVGAGI. Trimming cost V 5 bases and J 7 bases; bases outside gene matches: 8. The CDR3 DNA is TGTGCCAGCAGTACCGGGACAGGGTTGGTTGGCTACACCTTC. Translation: CASSTGTGLVGYTF.

J is TRBJ2-1 and V is TRBV4-2, with 8 bases fitting TRBD2. Germline V gene data show CDR1 as LGHNA and CDR2 as YNFKEQ. This CDR3 spans 17 amino acids. V lost 7 bases and J lost 2; bases outside the gene matches: 13. The CDR3 DNA reads as TGTGCCAGCACTCCCGAGGTAGCGGGGCGCACCTACAATGAGCAGTTCTTC. Translating gives CASTPEVAGRTYNEQFF.

CDR3 loop: CASSLGQGLSYEQYF. The CDR3 nucleotides are TGTGCCAGCAGCTTAGGACAGGGCCTTTCCTACGAGCAGTACTTC. The J gene is TRBJ2-7, the V gene TRBV7-9; TRBD1 matches at 7 bases. Germline loops: CDR1 SEHNR, CDR2 FQNEAQ (reference sequence). The CDR3 length is 15 residues. V lost 1 base to trimming and J lost 1 base; unmatched junction nucleotides: 4.

The chain has TRBV6-1 and TRBJ2-3; TRBD2 agrees at 9 bases. CDR3 length: 16 residues. Per germline, CDR1 MNHNS and CDR2 SASEGT. V was clipped by 4 bases and J by 3 bases; unmatched bases: 8. The chain's CDR3 is CASSARRGGLTDTQYF. The CDR3 nucleotides read TGTGCCAGCAGTGCTAGGCGGGGGGGCTTGACAGATACGCAGTATTTT.

The gene calls are TRBV15 and TRBJ2-5; 12 bases fit TRBD2. Germline assignment: CDR1 LNHNV and CDR2 YYDKDF (reference sequence). The J segment lost 1 base and the V segment lost 6 bases, leaving 6 bases of the junction unmatched. CDR3 size: 16 residues. For the CDR3, the DNA is TGTGCCACCAGTCCGCTAGCGGGGGGGCCCCAAGAGACCCAGTACTTC. Translating it yields CATSPLAGGPQETQYF.

V is TRBV4-3 and J is TRBJ2-7; D is unclear. CDR3 length: 14 residues. V shed 1 base and J shed 0 bases, with 7 bases lying between them. Germline V lookup: CDR1 LGHNA, CDR2 YSLEER. In nucleotides, the CDR3 is TGCGCCAGCAGCCAAGGACACCTCTCCTACGAGCAGTACTTC. Amino acid sequence: CASSQGHLSYEQYF.

J is TRBJ2-7 and V is TRBV11-2; D is unresolved. V lost 0 bases to trimming and J lost 3 bases, with 6 bases between them. The length of the CDR3 is 13 residues. The germline V gene has CDR1 SGHAT and CDR2 FQNNGV. The CDR3 region is CASSLEAGYEQYF. In nucleotides, the CDR3 is TGTGCCAGCAGCTTAGAGGCAGGCTACGAGCAGTACTTC. The full variable domain, with the rest looked up from reference TRBV11-2 and TRBJ2-7, is EAGVAQSPRYKIIEKRQSVAFWCNPISGHATLYWYQQILGQGPKLLIQFQNNGVVDDSQLPKDRFSAERLKGVDSTLKIQPAKLEDSAVYLCASSLEAGYEQYFGPGTRLTVT.

The genes are TRBV19 and TRBJ1-4; D remains ambiguous. The CDR3 length is 14 residues. Germline V gives CDR1 LNHDA, CDR2 SQIVND (reference sequence). V lost 3 bases and J lost 6, with 11 bases in between. The CDR3 DNA follows: TGTGCCAGTAGTATTATGGACTTGGATGAAAAACTGTTTTTT. This translates into CASSIMDLDEKLFF.